Shown below are 16 T cell receptor beta chains from a single sample sequenced in a study of T cells expressing NK-cell markers. Reprocessing the 5' RACE reads, TCRdb reports a single entry for every CDR3 protein and omits DNA. The data show 440,000 or so distinct CDR3 sequences, and the top ten clones hold about 7.1%. The specimen was blood T cells: a sorted CD56 or NKG2C T cell subset, CD4+ or CD8+ T cells, or bulk PBMC T cells (not recorded which). These TCRs come from a woman aged 18 to 75 in good health.

The rearrangement uses TRBV29-1 and TRBJ2-2; TCRdb gives TRBD2 as the D gene, but with no DNA this cannot be confirmed. CDR3 length: 16 amino acids. Germline V gene sequence: CDR1 SQVTM, CDR2 ANQGSEA. CDR3 sequence: CSVVLSGRPNTGELFF.

The chain carries TRBV6-1 and TRBJ2-7; TCRdb proposes TRBD2, but this gene call is untestable without DNA. The CDR3 sequence is 11 residues long. Germline loops: CDR1 MNHNS, CDR2 SASEGT. Here the CDR3 reads CASTRGYEQYF.

The chain joins TRBV6-2 or TRBV6-3 to TRBJ2-7; TCRdb lists TRBD1, though no DNA is available to test this call. The germline V gene has CDR1 MNHEY and CDR2 SVGEGT. The length of the CDR3 is 14 residues. The chain's CDR3 is CASSPPSASHEQYF.

This chain links TRBV4-2 with TRBJ2-3; checking the TCRdb D call of TRBD2 is not possible without DNA. Germline V lookup: CDR1 LGHNA, CDR2 YNFKEQ. The CDR3 sequence is 17 residues long. CDR3 in amino acids: CASSQDLLGLGPDTQYF.

The CDR3 here is CASRLGGSYNEQFF. V usage is TRBV12-3 or TRBV12-4 and J usage is TRBJ2-1. CDR3 length: 14 amino acids.

CDR3 sequence reads: CASSSRFLGNEQFF. The V gene is TRBV12-3 or TRBV12-4, the J gene TRBJ2-1. The CDR3 totals 14 residues.

The V and J genes are TRBV6-2 or TRBV6-3 and TRBJ2-7; the D call from TCRdb, TRBD2, cannot be confirmed without DNA. Germline V gene data show CDR1 as MNHEY and CDR2 as SVGEGT. The CDR3 extends over 15 amino acids. This CDR3 is CASSFRTAGGYEQYF.

The V and J genes are TRBV7-2 and TRBJ2-3. CDR3 length equals 16 residues. From germline, CDR1 is SGHTA and CDR2 FQGNSA. CDR3 region: CASSLASTTFADTQYF.

This rearrangement joins TRBV20-1 to TRBJ2-3. CDR3 length: 12 residues. Germline values: CDR1 DFQATT, CDR2 SNEGSKA (reference sequence). The CDR3 region is CSAILSTDTQYF.

This rearrangement joins TRBV21-1 to TRBJ2-1; lacking DNA, the TRBD2 call made by TCRdb goes unchecked. TRBV21-1 is deemed a pseudogene. This CDR3 region has 16 residues. The CDR3 loop is CATLLVESKAYNEQFF.

V gene TRBV19 combines with J gene TRBJ1-2. The CDR3 is made up of 12 amino acids. Germline lookup yields CDR1 LNHDA and CDR2 SQIVND (reference sequence). This CDR3 reads CASSISRYGYTF.

The CDR3 region is CASSVVGAPNTGELFF. The chain couples TRBV9 to TRBJ2-2. The germline V gene encodes CDR1 SGDLS and CDR2 YYNGEE. This CDR3 spans 16 amino acids.

The chain's CDR3 is CASSYSTLVVAADTQYF. The J gene is TRBJ2-3, the V gene TRBV6-5. Germline V gene lookup returns CDR1 MNHEY and CDR2 SVGAGI. The CDR3 spans 17 residues.

The chain carries TRBV14 and TRBJ1-5; no DNA is available, so the TRBD1 call from TCRdb remains unchecked. This CDR3 region has 14 residues. Germline V gives CDR1 SGHDN, CDR2 FVKESK. CDR3 sequence reads: CASSQTGASQPQHF. Filled out from reference TRBV14 and TRBJ1-5, the complete variable domain reads EAGVTQFPSHSVIEKGQTVTLRCDPISGHDNLYWYRRVMGKEIKFLLHFVKESKQDESGMPNNRFLAERTGGTYSTLKVQPAELEDSGVYFCASSQTGASQPQHFGDGTRLSIL.

The chain carries TRBV12-3 or TRBV12-4 and TRBJ2-7; TCRdb proposes TRBD1, but this gene call is untestable without DNA. The CDR3 extends over 15 amino acids. CDR3 loop: CASSLSGESSYEQYF.

The chain carries TRBV29-1 and TRBJ2-7. Germline values: CDR1 SQVTM, CDR2 ANQGSEA. The CDR3 consists of 12 residues. The CDR3 spells CSVEGLGFEQYF.